This T cell receptor beta chain was captured in a study of T cell changes during pregnancy in multiple sclerosis. Between the trimmed V and J ends, which lost 4 bases and 5 bases, there was a span of 14 bases. The germline V gene has CDR1 SGHVS and CDR2 FNYEAQ. The length of the CDR3 is 14 residues. Here immunoSEQ multiplex PCR was the method, and the copy in TCRdb shows in-frame clones only, minus some. The sample lists fewer than 40,000 clones, 90% to 95% occurring once. This chain connects TRBV7-6 to TRBJ1-1; D unclear. Specimen: CD4+ T cells from peripheral blood mononuclear cells, collected in the second trimester of pregnancy. The TCR sequence derives from a female donor in good health, enrolled as a control in a pregnancy study. CDR3 region: CASSSWREGTEAFF. The DNA of the CDR3 is TGTGCCAGCAGCTCCTGGCGGGAGGGAACTGAAGCTTTCTTT.